This T cell receptor (beta chain) was recorded in a study of cytomegalovirus exposure and HLA in healthy donors. In the study overall: About 80 million unique TCR sequences came from HLA-typed donors in an early release.

The PCR made use of 60 Vbeta and 13 Jbeta primers. Sequencing was performed with immunoSEQ multiplex PCR; in TCRdb, only in-frame clones are kept and a portion is missing. Of some 180,000 clones in the sample, 79% were seen once. There are a few counts of this clone. V shed 4 bases and J 2 bases; nucleotides not matched to a gene: 7. Per germline, CDR1 SGHRS and CDR2 YFSETQ. This CDR3 spans 16 amino acids. The sequence was obtained from a woman under 40 in good health and CMV-seropositive. The sample comprised PBMCs. The gene calls are TRBV5-1 and TRBJ2-3; TRBD1 agrees at 10 bases. This chain's CDR3 is CASSPDGTGVTDTQYF. In nucleotides, the CDR3 is TGCGCCAGCAGCCCGGACGGGACAGGGGTCACAGATACGCAGTATTTT. Full variable domain (outside the CDR3, taken from reference TRBV5-1 and TRBJ2-3): KAGVTQTPRYLIKTRGQQVTLSCSPISGHRSVSWYQQTPGQGLQFLFEYFSETQRNKGNFPGRFSGRQFSNSRSEMNVSTLELGDSALYLCASSPDGTGVTDTQYFGPGTRLTVL.